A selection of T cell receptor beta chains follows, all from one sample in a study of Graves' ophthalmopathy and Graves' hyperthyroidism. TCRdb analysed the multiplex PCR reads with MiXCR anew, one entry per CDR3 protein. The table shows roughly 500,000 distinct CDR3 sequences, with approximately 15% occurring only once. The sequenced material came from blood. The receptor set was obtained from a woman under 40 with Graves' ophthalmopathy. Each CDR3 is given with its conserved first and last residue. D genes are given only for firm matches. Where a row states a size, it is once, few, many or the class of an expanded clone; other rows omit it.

CDR3aa: CASSVRGDTEAFF
CDR3nt: TGTGCCAGCAGCGTCCGGGGTGACACTGAAGCTTTCTTT
v_gene: TRBV7-2
abundance: many
j_gene: TRBJ1-1
d_gene: .

CDR3aa: CASSFLLGDDGYTF
CDR3nt: TGTGCCAGCAGTTTTCTCCTGGGTGATGATGGCTACACCTTC
v_gene: TRBV12-3/TRBV12-4
abundance: many
j_gene: TRBJ1-2
d_gene: .

CDR3aa: CASSVGGAASYNSPLHF
CDR3nt: TGTGCCAGCAGCGTCGGCGGGGCGGCCTCCTATAATTCACCCCTCCACTTT
v_gene: TRBV9
abundance: .
j_gene: TRBJ1-6
d_gene: .

CDR3aa: CASSLVVSSARGEQYF
CDR3nt: TGTGCCAGCAGCCTAGTAGTATCCAGCGCGAGGGGCGAGCAGTACTTC
v_gene: TRBV11-2
abundance: few
j_gene: TRBJ2-7
d_gene: .

CDR3aa: CATSRDSARNQPQHF
CDR3nt: TGTGCCACCAGCAGAGATTCAGCTCGCAATCAGCCCCAGCATTTT
v_gene: TRBV15
abundance: few
j_gene: TRBJ1-5
d_gene: .

CDR3aa: CSARENLRAAGIQYF
CDR3nt: TGCAGTGCTAGAGAGAACCTCCGGGCCGCGGGCATTCAGTACTTC
v_gene: TRBV20-1
abundance: .
j_gene: TRBJ2-4
d_gene: .

CDR3aa: CASSQFLGGSAFF
CDR3nt: TGCGCCAGCAGCCAATTCCTGGGTGGGTCAGCTTTCTTT
v_gene: TRBV4-1
abundance: .
j_gene: TRBJ1-1
d_gene: .

CDR3aa: CASRGRDGTYEQYF
CDR3nt: TGTGCCAGCAGGGGGAGGGACGGCACCTACGAGCAGTACTTC
v_gene: TRBV27
abundance: many
j_gene: TRBJ2-7
d_gene: TRBD2

CDR3aa: CASSYRDNSNQPQHF
CDR3nt: TGTGCCAGCAGCTACCGGGACAATAGCAATCAGCCCCAGCATTTT
v_gene: TRBV12-3/TRBV12-4
abundance: once
j_gene: TRBJ1-5
d_gene: .

CDR3aa: CASSYSEAGGSGELFF
CDR3nt: TGTGCCAGCAGTTACTCCGAAGCGGGAGGATCAGGGGAGCTGTTTTTT
v_gene: TRBV6-5
abundance: many
j_gene: TRBJ2-2
d_gene: TRBD2

CDR3aa: CASSYSISGRAKNIQYF
CDR3nt: TGTGCCAGCAGTTATTCCATCTCAGGGCGAGCCAAAAACATTCAGTACTTC
v_gene: TRBV6-5
abundance: many
j_gene: TRBJ2-4
d_gene: .

CDR3aa: CASSPVGSNQPQHF
CDR3nt: TGTGCCAGCAGCCCTGTTGGTAGCAATCAGCCCCAGCATTTT
v_gene: TRBV7-8
abundance: many
j_gene: TRBJ1-5
d_gene: .

CDR3aa: CASTYGGTGGYEQYF
CDR3nt: TGTGCCAGCACCTACGGGGGGACAGGGGGCTACGAGCAGTACTTC
v_gene: TRBV6-1
abundance: few
j_gene: TRBJ2-7
d_gene: TRBD1

CDR3aa: CASTETETGELFF
CDR3nt: TGTGCCAGCACCGAGACAGAAACCGGGGAGCTGTTTTTT
v_gene: TRBV6-5
abundance: many
j_gene: TRBJ2-2
d_gene: .

CDR3aa: CASSTINQPQHF
CDR3nt: TGTGCCAGCAGCACGATCAATCAGCCTCAGCATTTT
v_gene: TRBV27
abundance: few
j_gene: TRBJ1-5
d_gene: .

CDR3aa: CASSSAGTRQETQYF
CDR3nt: TGTGCCAGCAGCTCCGCCGGGACTAGGCAAGAGACCCAGTACTTC
v_gene: TRBV5-6
abundance: many
j_gene: TRBJ2-5
d_gene: TRBD2